The T cell receptor (beta chain) described here comes from a study of CXCR3-negative and CXCR3-positive naive CD8 T cells. Per the germline V gene, CDR1 is MNHEY and CDR2 is SVGEGT. CDR3 length: 15 amino acids. Notes on the study in general: Compared with CXCR3-negative naive cells, CXCR3-positive naive cells showed more hydrophobic TRB CDR3s.

The libraries of TRB cDNA were prepared using 5' RACE with UMI labels. TCRdb reprocessed the 5' RACE reads and keeps a single row for each CDR3 protein, giving no DNA. The repertoire shows about 140,000 distinct CDR3 sequences; the top ten hold around 0.44%. Turning to this clonotype: No antigen is known for it.

The chain joins TRBV6-2 or TRBV6-3 to TRBJ2-7; TCRdb proposes TRBD1, but this gene call is untestable without DNA. The TCR comes from a human donor in good health. Some clones in this sample may be carry-over from other donors' samples. Input material: naive CXCR3+ CD8+ T cells from blood. The subset is: CD45RO-CCR7+CD27+CD95- naive CD8+ T cells expressing CXCR3 (TNR3+). CDR3 protein: CASSPNRGASYEQYF.